One and the same sample provided the 11 T cell receptor beta chains below, sequenced in a study of molecular identifiers for immune sequencing clone quantification. Each CDR3 protein is one row after TCRdb ran MiXCR on the PCR reads. This table holds 600,000 to 650,000 distinct CDR3 sequences, 15% to 20% found once. The specimen was naive CD8+ T cells from blood, with Jurkat cell RNA spiked in. As for subset: FACS-sorted CD8+CD4-CCR7+CD45RA+ naive T cells. The receptors were sampled from a human donor in good health. Some libraries in this study had Jurkat cell RNA spiked in.

This clonotype appeared many times. CDR3 amino acids: CASTHREVGSAGVEQFF. The CDR3 DNA reads as TGTGCCAGCACCCATAGGGAGGTAGGGTCGGCGGGAGTTGAGCAGTTCTTC. The chain couples TRBV7-9 to TRBJ2-1, with 7 positions matching TRBD2. The CDR3 covers 17 residues. The junction had 21 bases not matched to a gene; V was cut back by 7 bases and J by 9 bases. Looked up from germline, CDR1 is SEHNR and CDR2 is FQNEAQ (reference sequence). Supplemented by reference TRBV7-9 and TRBJ2-1, the full variable domain reads DTGVSQNPRHKITKRGQNVTFRCDPISEHNRLYWYRQTLGQGPEFLTYFQNEAQLEKSRLLSDRFSAERPKGSFSTLEIQRTEQGDSAMYLCASTHREVGSAGVEQFFGPGTRLTVL.

On this clonotype itself: Just one base apart from a much larger clone, this may be a read error. The gene calls are TRBV2 and TRBJ2-3; D ambiguous. The germline CDR1 and CDR2 sequences are SNHLY and FYNNEI. V lost 3 bases to trimming and J lost 4 bases, with 8 bases between them. CDR3 size: 13 residues. The CDR3 reads CASSEKRSDTQYF. CDR3 nucleotide sequence: TGTGCCAGCAGTGAGAAACGTTCAGATACGCAGTATTTT.

This clonotype was recorded many times. V usage is TRBV7-9 and J usage is TRBJ2-7; tentatively, D is TRBD1 or TRBD2 (5 bases each). Germline loops: CDR1 SEHNR, CDR2 FQNEAQ (reference sequence). Trimming removed 2 bases from V and 2 bases from J, with 13 bases in between. The CDR3 runs 15 residues. The CDR3 region is CASSLSGLGAYEQYF. CDR3 nucleotide sequence: TGTGCCAGCAGCTTAAGTGGCTTGGGGGCCTACGAGCAGTACTTC.

There are many counts of this clonotype. The chain is built from TRBV27 and TRBJ2-7, with D perhaps matching TRBD1 (6 bases). V lost 3 bases to trimming and J lost 3 bases, with 12 bases between them. CDR3 length equals 14 residues. Germline V gene data show CDR1 as MNHEY and CDR2 as SMNVEV (reference sequence). The CDR3 nucleotides read TGTGCCAGCAGTTTGGCAGGGGAAGGCTACGAGCAGTACTTC. This encodes CASSLAGEGYEQYF.

The chain employs TRBV4-3 and TRBJ2-1, with 8 bases fitting TRBD2. V was clipped by 2 bases and J by 3 bases; unmatched bases: 6. The CDR3 consists of 16 residues. From germline, CDR1 is LGHNA and CDR2 YSLEER. The CDR3 DNA is TGCGCCAGCAGCCAAACCGGGACTAGGGTCTACAATGAGCAGTTCTTC. It translates to CASSQTGTRVYNEQFF.

This clonotype was observed many times. The chain joins TRBV7-3 to TRBJ2-1, with TRBD1 matching over 8 bases. This CDR3 comprises 13 residues. Germline V CDR1 and CDR2: SGHTA, FQGTGA. V shed 5 bases and J 8 bases; nucleotides not matched to a gene: 5. CDR3 sequence reads: CASSVTGGDEQFF. The CDR3 DNA sequence: TGTGCCAGCAGCGTCACAGGGGGTGATGAGCAGTTCTTC.

At least ten counts were recorded for this clonotype. The V call is TRBV19, the J call TRBJ1-5, with D possibly being TRBD1 (6 bases). The CDR3 is 14 residues long. Germline V gene sequence: CDR1 LNHDA, CDR2 SQIVND (reference sequence). Trimming stripped 5 bases from V and 0 bases from J, with 8 bases between. The DNA of the CDR3 is TGTGCCAGTAGTGGACAGAGTAGCAATCAGCCCCAGCATTTT. Translation gives CASSGQSSNQPQHF.

This clonotype was seen only a few times. The rearrangement uses TRBV2 and TRBJ1-1, with 9 nucleotides matching TRBD1. From germline, CDR1 is SNHLY and CDR2 FYNNEI. This CDR3 comprises 19 residues. After removal of 2 bases from V and 5 bases from J, the junction contained 18 bases not matched to a gene. This CDR3 is CASSEWGPGNDRGGTEAFF. The CDR3, as DNA: TGTGCCAGCAGTGAATGGGGCCCGGGGAACGACAGGGGGGGTACTGAAGCTTTCTTT.

This clonotype was detected ten times or more. The J gene is TRBJ2-1, the V gene TRBV28, with 7 bases identical to TRBD2. V lost 7 bases, J lost 6 bases, and 15 bases stayed unmatched. Per germline, CDR1 MDHEN and CDR2 SYDVKM. CDR3 length equals 16 residues. The CDR3 DNA reads as TGTGCCAGCACCAGGCTCCCTAGCGGACCTCTCAATGAGCAGTTCTTC. Encoded protein: CASTRLPSGPLNEQFF.

This clonotype was seen repeatedly, ten times or more. The chain joins TRBV6-6 to TRBJ2-2, with 10 bases matching TRBD1. This CDR3 has 17 residues. After removal of 6 bases from V and 1 base from J, the junction contained 8 bases not matched to a gene. Germline values: CDR1 MNHNY, CDR2 SVGAGI (reference sequence). CDR3 DNA sequence: TGTGCCAGCAGCCCCACCCGGGACAGGGGGAACACCGGGGAGCTGTTTTTT. Translating it yields CASSPTRDRGNTGELFF.

This clonotype has at least ten counts. The CDR3 loop is CSVESGRSSYEQYF. In nucleotides, the CDR3 is TGCAGCGTTGAGAGCGGGAGGTCCTCCTACGAGCAGTACTTC. This chain connects TRBV29-1 to TRBJ2-7, with TRBD2 matching over 9 bases. This CDR3 has 14 amino acids. The germline V gene has CDR1 SQVTM and CDR2 ANQGSEA. V shed 3 bases, J shed 0 bases, and the junction held 3 bases outside the gene matches.